The rows below give T cell receptor beta chains drawn from one sample of a study of T-cell reconstitution after alpha-beta-depleted transplantation in children. TCRdb re-derived calls from the PCR reads in MiXCR, one entry per CDR3 protein. The repertoire has a few hundred thousand distinct CDR3 sequences, about a tenth of them found once; the top ten carry more than 2%. The input for sequencing was PBMCs from the stem cell graft donor, taken from the stem cell graft. The receptors shown here come from a human donor who donated a stem cell graft to a child with acute lymphoblastic leukemia. Each CDR3 is given with its conserved first and last residue. Fields, in order: V gene, CDR3 protein.

v_gene: TRBV12-3/TRBV12-4
CDR3aa: CASRWTPAGGFTDTQYF

v_gene: TRBV5-1
CDR3aa: CASSLQGMGIKSTEAFF

v_gene: TRBV11-3
CDR3aa: CASSPRLAGQGNEQFF

v_gene: TRBV20-1
CDR3aa: CSARTGGYGYTF

v_gene: TRBV15
CDR3aa: CATSREGPSTDTQYF

v_gene: TRBV5-1
CDR3aa: CASSLTSGSTGELFF

v_gene: TRBV4-1
CDR3aa: CASSQGWGGPPYNEQFF

v_gene: TRBV5-1
CDR3aa: CASSLGPWTDQETQYF

v_gene: TRBV4-1
CDR3aa: CASSHAQTSGGGDTQYF

v_gene: TRBV24-1
CDR3aa: CATSVRGLPGYHDEQFF

v_gene: TRBV24-1
CDR3aa: CATSDSSVLPYEQYF

v_gene: TRBV29-1
CDR3aa: CSVTGTATDTQYF

v_gene: TRBV18
CDR3aa: CASSATGYGYTF